A selection of T cell receptor beta chains follows, all from one sample in a study of T cell responses to AZD1222 COVID-19 vaccine. Assay used: immunoSEQ multiplex PCR; TCRdb lists only in-frame clones, some missing. Among under 150,000 clones listed, 70% to 90% were seen once. This material consisted of peripheral blood, taken on day 0 of MenACWY control vaccination. These TCRs come from an adult in good health. CDR3s include the opening cysteine and the closing phenylalanine or tryptophan. D genes are given only for firm matches. The size field is filled for only some rows; it gives once, few, many or a size class.

v_gene	j_gene	abundance	d_gene	CDR3nt	CDR3aa
TRBV7-3	TRBJ2-1	NA	NA	TGTGCCAGCAGCTTCGGTCCCGGCAATGAGCAGTTCTTC	CASSFGPGNEQFF
TRBV7-2	TRBJ2-7	NA	TRBD2	TGTGCCAGCAGCCGGGGGGGCCAATCCTACGAGCAGTACTTC	CASSRGGQSYEQYF
TRBV28	TRBJ1-6	NA	NA	TGTGCCAGCAGTTTATTAGGGGTAGGGGTATGGGATTCACCCCTCCACTTT	CASSLLGVGVWDSPLHF
TRBV29-1	TRBJ2-3	once	TRBD2	TGCAGCGTTACCGGGACTAGCGGGGGCACAGATACGCAGTATTTT	CSVTGTSGGTDTQYF
TRBV7-9	TRBJ2-7	NA	NA	TGTGCCAGCAGCTTCGGTCTCGCCCCAGCCGAGCAGTACTTC	CASSFGLAPAEQYF
TRBV3-1/TRBV3-2	TRBJ1-2	NA	TRBD1	TGTGCCAGCAGCCTGGGGACAGGGGGTGATCCATATGGCTACACCTTC	CASSLGTGGDPYGYTF
TRBV2	TRBJ1-5	NA	TRBD1	TGTGCCAGCAGTGGCGGACAGGGCACTAATCAGCCCCAGCATTTT	CASSGGQGTNQPQHF
TRBV3-1/TRBV3-2	TRBJ2-3	NA	NA	TGTGCCAGCAGCCAAGCGTGGGACACAGATACGCAGTATTTT	CASSQAWDTDTQYF
TRBV4-3	TRBJ1-2	once	NA	TGCGCCAGCAGCCAAGGGGCGGTCTCCTATGGCTACACCTTC	CASSQGAVSYGYTF
TRBV19	TRBJ2-7	NA	TRBD1	TGTGCCAGCTCGACAGGGGGATCGCCTTCCTACGAGCAGTACTTC	CASSTGGSPSYEQYF
TRBV15	TRBJ1-1	NA	NA	TGTGCCACCAGCAGAGACAGGGGATGGGAAGCTTTCTTT	CATSRDRGWEAFF
TRBV4-3	TRBJ2-7	NA	TRBD1	TGCGCCAGCAGCCGGACGACAGGGGCCTACGAGCAGTACTTC	CASSRTTGAYEQYF
TRBV5-1	TRBJ1-4	NA	NA	TGCGCCAGCAGCTTACAGGGAAATAATGAAAAACTGTTTTTT	CASSLQGNNEKLFF
TRBV19	TRBJ1-5	NA	NA	TGTGCCAGTAGTACACAAACCGATCAGCCCCAGCATTTT	CASSTQTDQPQHF
TRBV5-1	TRBJ1-4	NA	TRBD1	TGCGCCAGCAGCGCTCCCGGGACAGGGACTGAAAAACTGTTTTTT	CASSAPGTGTEKLFF
TRBV18	TRBJ1-6	NA	TRBD1	TGTGCCAGCTCACCTGGGACAGGGTCTAATTCACCCCTCCACTTT	CASSPGTGSNSPLHF
TRBV5-6	TRBJ2-7	once	TRBD1	TGTGCCAGCACCCGTATGGGACAGTACTACGAGCAGTACTTC	CASTRMGQYYEQYF
TRBV6-5	TRBJ2-1	NA	TRBD1	TGTGCCAGCAGTTACCCCAAGACAGGGAAGAATGAGCAGTTCTTC	CASSYPKTGKNEQFF
TRBV5-1	TRBJ2-3	NA	TRBD1	TGCGCCAGCAGCTTGGCCCCGGGACAGGGAAAAGATACGCAGTATTTT	CASSLAPGQGKDTQYF
TRBV20-1	TRBJ2-5	NA	NA	TGCAGTGCTAGTAGCCTTCAAGGGGGGGGGCGGTTAGAGACCCAGTACTTC	CSASSLQGGGRLETQYF
TRBV9	TRBJ2-2	NA	TRBD2	TGTGCCAGCAGCTTTCCAGCGGGGGGGTTTCACGGGGAGCTGTTTTTT	CASSFPAGGFHGELFF
TRBV29-1	TRBJ1-2	NA	TRBD1	TGCAGCGTTGCAGGACAGGGCTATGGCTACACCTTC	CSVAGQGYGYTF
TRBV12-3/TRBV12-4	TRBJ2-2	NA	NA	TGTGCCAGCAGTTTAGAGTTCGGGACGTTTCTGTTTTTT	CASSLEFGTFLFF
TRBV5-5	TRBJ1-2	NA	NA	TGTGCCAGCAGCTTTGCGTCTCAAGATGGCTACACCTTC	CASSFASQDGYTF
TRBV15	TRBJ2-7	NA	TRBD1	TGTGCCACCAGCAAGTCAGGGGGCTACGAGCAGTACTTC	CATSKSGGYEQYF
TRBV5-4	TRBJ1-2	NA	TRBD1	TGTGCCAGCAGCTTTGGACAGGGGCCCACTAACTATGGCTACACCTTC	CASSFGQGPTNYGYTF
TRBV7-9	TRBJ1-1	NA	NA	TGTGCCAGCAGCTTATTTCGGGGGAACACTGAAGCTTTCTTT	CASSLFRGNTEAFF
TRBV9	TRBJ1-1	NA	NA	TGTGCCAGCAGCCAAGCAACAAACACTGAAGCTTTCTTT	CASSQATNTEAFF
TRBV11-2	TRBJ1-5	NA	NA	TGTGCCAGCAGCTTAGCGGGTAGCAATCAGCCCCAGCATTTT	CASSLAGSNQPQHF
TRBV7-2	TRBJ2-7	NA	TRBD1	TGTGCCAGCAGCTCTCCGGACAGGGGACTCTACGAGCAGTACTTC	CASSSPDRGLYEQYF
TRBV29-1	TRBJ1-2	NA	NA	TGCAGCGTTGAGATGTCACCTAATCAAGGCTACACCTTC	CSVEMSPNQGYTF
TRBV6-1	TRBJ2-1	few	TRBD1	TGTGCCAGCAGTGGACAGGGCCGCCTCTCCTACAATGAGCAGTTCTTC	CASSGQGRLSYNEQFF
TRBV7-2	TRBJ1-1	NA	TRBD1	TGTGCCAGCAGCCAACCTCCCGGACAGGGCACTGAAGCTTTCTTT	CASSQPPGQGTEAFF
TRBV7-3	TRBJ1-2	NA	TRBD1	TGTGCCAGCAGCTTAACGGGGCAGGGGGCTGGCTACACCTTC	CASSLTGQGAGYTF
TRBV6-1	TRBJ1-4	NA	NA	TGTGCCAGCAGTGAAAGAGGAGCGGGGTTCAATGAAAAACTGTTTTTT	CASSERGAGFNEKLFF
TRBV19	TRBJ2-7	NA	NA	TGTGCCAGTACTCTTGGGGCCAACCGGGTCTACGAGCAGTACTTC	CASTLGANRVYEQYF
TRBV7-9	TRBJ1-1	NA	NA	TGTGCCAGCAGCCTAGGACAGGAAGCTTTCTTT	CASSLGQEAFF
TRBV28	TRBJ1-4	few	TRBD1	TGTGCCAGCAGGGGACAAAGGACAGGGAGTAGTGAAAAACTGTTTTTT	CASRGQRTGSSEKLFF
TRBV5-1	TRBJ2-6	NA	NA	TGCGCCAGCAGCGACGAGCCCTTGACGGCCAACGTCCTGACTTTC	CASSDEPLTANVLTF
TRBV4-3	TRBJ2-7	few	NA	TGCGCCAGCAGCCAAGAGGGGGGGACACCCAGCTACGAGCAGTACTTC	CASSQEGGTPSYEQYF
TRBV7-2	TRBJ2-7	NA	TRBD2	TGTGCCAGCAGCTCCCCCCGAACTAGCGGGCGATCCTACGAGCAGTACTTC	CASSSPRTSGRSYEQYF
TRBV11-2	TRBJ1-2	few	NA	TGTGCCAGCAGCGGACAGTATGGTGGCTACACCTTC	CASSGQYGGYTF
TRBV6-5	TRBJ2-5	few	NA	TGTGCCACCCATCGGGACCGGCGAGGGACCCAGTACTTC	CATHRDRRGTQYF
TRBV7-3	TRBJ2-3	NA	NA	TGTGCCAGCAGCTTAACCGGAGGAACAGATACGCAGTATTTT	CASSLTGGTDTQYF
TRBV6-2/TRBV6-3	TRBJ1-2	NA	TRBD1	TGTGCCAGCAGTCAGACAGGGAACTATGGCTACACCTTC	CASSQTGNYGYTF
TRBV7-9	TRBJ1-5	NA	NA	TGTGCCAGCAGCTTAGGATTCGGGGGACCGAACCAGCCCCAGCATTTT	CASSLGFGGPNQPQHF
TRBV7-6	TRBJ2-1	NA	TRBD2	TGTGCCAGCAGCCAACTAGCGGGGGGGCCAGGTGAGCAGTTCTTC	CASSQLAGGPGEQFF
TRBV6-6	TRBJ2-5	NA	NA	TGTGCCAGCAGTTACGGGTTAAAGCCCCAAGAGACCCAGTACTTC	CASSYGLKPQETQYF
TRBV14	TRBJ1-2	NA	NA	TGTGCCAGCAGCCAAGACAGTTCCTATGGCTACACCTTC	CASSQDSSYGYTF
TRBV5-1	TRBJ1-2	NA	NA	TGCGCCAGCAGCCCCGGGGGTAGCAACTATGGCTACACCTTC	CASSPGGSNYGYTF
TRBV6-5	TRBJ1-2	NA	TRBD1	TGTGCCAGCAGTTACCGGGACAGGGGATGGGGAGGCTACACCTTC	CASSYRDRGWGGYTF
TRBV19	TRBJ1-5	NA	TRBD1	TGTGCCAGTAGTACAGGGGGCTGGAGCAATCAGCCCCAGCATTTT	CASSTGGWSNQPQHF
TRBV5-1	TRBJ1-3	NA	TRBD1	TGCGCCAGCAGCTTGGACAGGGGCGGGTCTGGAAACACCATATATTTT	CASSLDRGGSGNTIYF
TRBV18	TRBJ2-7	NA	NA	TGTGCCAGCTCACCTGGAGGGGGGGCGCGTTACGAGCAGTACTTC	CASSPGGGARYEQYF